This TCR beta chain came from a study of memory CD4+ T cells and cytomegalovirus serostatus. Study context: Healthy Belgian adult donors included roughly ten CMV-positive and some 24 CMV-negative people.

Sequencing was performed with immunoSEQ multiplex PCR; in TCRdb, only in-frame clones are kept and a portion is missing. The sample has fewer than 90,000 clones, around 78% seen once; the top ten hold 2% to 3%. To note about this clone: The target antigen is unknown.

The sort gate was single viable CD3+CD4+CD8-CD45RO+ cells for memory CD4+ T cells. Study outcomes and limitations: Of 150 to 200 reported CMV TCRbeta sequences, some 67 were found in memory CD4+ repertoires. The CMV-associated TCR signature appears largely within the CD4+ memory repertoire.

The length of the CDR3 is 15 residues. The V gene end was trimmed by 4 bases and the J gene end by 1 base; junction bases not matched to a gene: 2. CDR1 is LGHNA, CDR2 YSLEER, per germline. The chain couples TRBV4-3 to TRBJ2-1; 9 nucleotides match TRBD1. The receptor was isolated from an adult in good health and CMV-seropositive. The source material was memory CD4+ T cells from blood. The CDR3 nucleotides are TGCGCCAGCAGCCGCGACAGGGGGTCCTACAATGAGCAGTTCTTC. This translates into CASSRDRGSYNEQFF.